This paragraph reports one TCR beta chain. Antigen unknown. The sample comes from a study of a mutant IDH1 vaccine in newly diagnosed glioma. Study in general: The start of vaccination came 4-6 weeks after radiotherapy alone, or with temozolomide cycles. Week 35 was assigned to visit V12, and week 47 was assigned to visit V13.

Sequencing was performed with immunoSEQ multiplex PCR; in TCRdb, only in-frame clones are kept and a portion is missing. The data contain about 69,000 clones, around 87% of them singletons. Indicated time point: week 35, safety follow-up. All doses held 300 ug of mutant IDH1 20-mer peptide, with topical imiquimod. The source material was PBMCs, sampled from a glioma patient whose treatment included an IDH1 peptide vaccine. The receptor comes from a man under 40 with glioma.

CDR3 loop: CASSPMIWTEDSPLHF. CDR3 in DNA: TGTGCCAGCAGTCCCATGATTTGGACCGAAGATTCACCCCTCCACTTT. The chain carries TRBV28 and TRBJ1-6; D is undetermined. CDR1 and CDR2 (germline): MDHEN, SYDVKM. The CDR3 has 16 amino acids. Trimming shortened V by 5 bases and J by 8 bases, and 19 bases separated the two germline ends.